The 2 T cell receptor beta chains listed next were all sequenced from one sample in a study of OX40 agonist ivuxolimab in advanced cancers. The data were produced by immunoSEQ multiplex PCR, yet TCRdb's version contains in-frame clones alone and is incomplete. Of about 23,000 clones listed, 80% to 85% are singletons. The sequenced sample was CD4+ or CD8+ T cells sorted from blood, obtained in a trial of the OX40 agonist ivuxolimab. The receptors shown here come from an adult with an advanced solid tumor such as melanoma, head and neck, liver or kidney cancer.

This sequence joins TRBV19 and TRBJ1-1; 7 bases match TRBD1. The CDR3 contains 15 residues. V shed 3 bases, J shed 1 base, and the junction held 5 bases outside the gene matches. Germline assignment: CDR1 LNHDA and CDR2 SQIVND (reference sequence). The CDR3 reads CASSIRGGANTEAFF. The CDR3 region has the DNA TGTGCCAGTAGTATTCGAGGGGGCGCGAACACTGAAGCTTTCTTT.

The chain links TRBV10-3 to TRBJ1-1; no reliable D call. Trimming removed 10 bases at V and 1 base at J, with 10 bases between. This CDR3 is built from 12 residues. Germline V gene sequence: CDR1 ENHRY, CDR2 SYGVKD. In nucleotides, the CDR3 is TGTGCCACCGTAGACGGGAACACTGAAGCTTTCTTT. This sequence encodes CATVDGNTEAFF.